The 32 T cell receptor beta chains below come from one sample, sequenced in a study of vaccination and CD4 T cells after COVID-19. Treatment in this sample: approximately 10-day PBMC culture with coronavirus spike peptide pools or control peptides (ViraFEST assay). These TCRs' antigens remain unknown. An Oncomine TCR Beta short-read assay was used to sequence the DNA from cultured CD4+ T cells. Each CDR3 protein is one row after TCRdb ran MiXCR on the PCR reads. This table has around 15,000 distinct CDR3 sequences, roughly 56% appearing once. The sample comprised CD4+ T cells from blood, cultured in vitro. These receptors originate from a human donor who had recovered from COVID-19.

The V gene is TRBV12-3 or TRBV12-4, the J gene TRBJ1-2; possible D gene TRBD1, 5 bases. Deletions cut 6 bases from V and 6 bases from J, with 14 bases between. The CDR3 extends over 13 amino acids. In DNA form, the CDR3 reads TGTGCCAGCAGACCCGGGGGGGACGATGGCTACACCTTC. This encodes CASRPGGDDGYTF.

The V call is TRBV14, the J call TRBJ1-1; perhaps TRBD1 as D (5 bases). V was clipped by 4 bases and J by 2 bases, with 17 bases between them. This CDR3 has 16 amino acids. Germline V gives CDR1 SGHDN, CDR2 FVKESK. The CDR3: CASSRWGSQGNTEAFF. The CDR3 bases are TGTGCCAGCAGCCGATGGGGGTCCCAGGGAAACACTGAAGCTTTCTTT.

The chain links TRBV6-1 to TRBJ2-7; the D gene is possibly TRBD1 (6 bases). Trimming pared 6 bases from V and 3 bases from J, leaving 15 bases between. The CDR3 is 14 amino acids. Per the germline V gene, CDR1 is MNHNS and CDR2 is SASEGT. CDR3 sequence (DNA): TGTGCCAGCAGGCCTACCGGGACAATCTACGAGCAGTACTTC. It specifies CASRPTGTIYEQYF.

This chain uses TRBV29-1 with TRBJ2-2; D could derive from TRBD1 or TRBD2 (5 bases each). V was shortened by 4 bases and J by 2 bases, with 14 bases between the two germline ends. The CDR3 totals 15 residues. The germline V gene encodes CDR1 SQVTM and CDR2 ANQGSEA. CDR3 coding DNA: TGCAGCGTTGGACTGCAGGGAGATAACACCGGGGAGCTGTTTTTT. Translating gives CSVGLQGDNTGELFF.

This clonotype was counted a few times. The chain links TRBV20-1 to TRBJ1-2; D gene unclear. The germline V gene has CDR1 DFQATT and CDR2 SNEGSKA (reference sequence). The CDR3 is 13 residues long. Trimming removed 6 bases from V and 7 bases from J, with 18 bases in between. The CDR3 spells CSAPLTLVSGYTF. The DNA of the CDR3 is TGCAGTGCCCCCCTAACACTTGTCTCTGGCTACACCTTC.

V is TRBV5-8 and J is TRBJ1-1, with D perhaps TRBD1 (5 bases). CDR1 is SGHTS and CDR2 is YDEGEE in the germline V gene. This CDR3 comprises 19 residues. Trimming removed 3 bases from V and 1 base from J, with 25 bases in between. The DNA for the CDR3 is TGTGCCAGCAGCTCCGCCAGCGCTTCTCGGGGGTACTGGAACACTGAAGCTTTCTTT. This encodes CASSSASASRGYWNTEAFF.

J is TRBJ2-1 and V is TRBV28, with TRBD2 matching over 14 bases. The CDR3 totals 16 residues. The germline gives CDR1 MDHEN, CDR2 SYDVKM. V lost 2 bases to trimming and J lost 9 bases; unmatched junction nucleotides: 6. CDR3 DNA: TGTGCCAGCAGTTTAACGGGACTAGCGGGAGACCTTGAGCAGTTCTTC. It codes for CASSLTGLAGDLEQFF.

This clonotype was detected once. V gene TRBV10-3 combines with J gene TRBJ2-7; D remains unclear. Germline-derived CDR1 and CDR2 are ENHRY and SYGVKD. Trimming took 6 bases from V and 0 from J, leaving 9 bases between them. CDR3 length: 13 residues. The CDR3 loop is CAIRADSSYEQYF. The CDR3, as DNA: TGTGCCATCAGGGCTGATAGCTCCTACGAGCAGTACTTC.

The V call is TRBV4-1, the J call TRBJ1-1; D not certain. CDR1 and CDR2 (germline): MGHRA, YSYEKL. The CDR3 runs 16 residues. V lost 4 bases, J lost 4 bases, and 19 bases lay in between. CDR3: CASSRTYVRGPTEAFF. CDR3 DNA sequence: TGCGCCAGCAGCCGTACCTACGTACGGGGTCCCACTGAAGCTTTCTTT.

The chain couples TRBV6-1 to TRBJ1-2; D remains ambiguous. The CDR3 consists of 14 residues. Germline CDR1 reads MNHNS; CDR2 reads SASEGT. V lost 8 bases and J 2 bases, leaving 15 bases between the germline ends. The CDR3 is CASVSTGTNYGYTF. The CDR3 DNA is TGTGCCAGCGTATCAACGGGAACGAACTATGGCTACACCTTC.

This chain joins TRBV11-3 and TRBJ2-7; perhaps TRBD2 as D (5 bases). Germline V CDR1 and CDR2: SGHNT, YENEEA. The V end was cut by 5 bases, the J end by 3 bases, with 17 bases between. The CDR3 is 15 amino acids. Here the CDR3 DNA reads TGTGCCAGCAGCCGGGCGCTAGCAATCGACTACGAGCAGTACTTC. This sequence encodes CASSRALAIDYEQYF.

This CDR3 is CASSERHGNQPQHF. The CDR3 DNA reads TGTGCCAGCAGTGAAAGACATGGCAATCAGCCCCAGCATTTT. The chain links TRBV6-1 to TRBJ1-5; no firm D call. This CDR3 has 14 residues. CDR1 and CDR2 (germline): MNHNS, SASEGT. The V and J ends lost 2 bases and 2 bases respectively, with 7 bases between them.

The rearrangement uses TRBV11-2 and TRBJ1-1; weak D call: TRBD1 (6 bases). The V end was cut by 3 bases, the J end by 3 bases, with 23 bases between. The germline V gene encodes CDR1 SGHAT and CDR2 FQNNGV. This CDR3 spans 18 amino acids. The CDR3 region has the DNA TGTGCCAGCAGCTTCAAGCGGGTCGGGGGCAGGTGGGACACTGAAGCTTTCTTT. It yields the protein CASSFKRVGGRWDTEAFF.

This chain connects TRBV7-3 to TRBJ2-2; D is unresolved. CDR3 size: 16 residues. V was clipped by 0 bases and J by 1 base, with 9 bases between them. From germline, CDR1 is SGHTA and CDR2 FQGTGA. Here the CDR3 DNA reads TGTGCCAGCAGCTTAACGATGTCCCAGAACACCGGGGAGCTGTTTTTT. Its protein product is CASSLTMSQNTGELFF. The complete variable domain, with remaining parts taken from reference TRBV7-3 and TRBJ2-2, reads GAGVSQTPSNKVTEKGKYVELRCDPISGHTALYWYRQSLGQGPEFLIYFQGTGAADDSGLPNDRFFAVRPEGSVSTLKIQRTERGDSAVYLCASSLTMSQNTGELFFGEGSRLTVL.

The J gene is TRBJ2-7, the V gene TRBV12-3 or TRBV12-4, with TRBD1 matching 8 bases. The CDR3 is 11 amino acids. V lost 7 bases and J lost 7; bases outside the gene matches: 3. The CDR3, as DNA: TGTGCCAGCATGGACAGGGTTGAGCAGTACTTC. Amino acids: CASMDRVEQYF.

This clonotype was observed once. The V gene is TRBV14, the J gene TRBJ1-6, with 8 bases that match TRBD1. This CDR3 is built from 15 residues. In germline, CDR1 is SGHDN, CDR2 FVKESK. The V and J ends lost 3 bases and 8 bases, in that order; junction bases with no gene match: 6. The CDR3 protein is CASSHQQGGYSPLHF. For the CDR3, the DNA is TGTGCCAGCAGCCACCAACAGGGGGGATATTCACCCCTCCACTTT.

The chain combines TRBV19 with TRBJ2-2; 11 positions match TRBD2. The CDR3 runs to 17 residues. After removal of 6 bases from V and 4 bases from J, the junction contained 10 bases not matched to a gene. Germline-derived CDR1 and CDR2 are LNHDA and SQIVND (reference sequence). CDR3 coding DNA: TGTGCCAGTAGGACACTAGCGGGAGTCGGGGTCACCGGGGAGCTGTTTTTT. It specifies CASRTLAGVGVTGELFF.

This clonotype was detected only a few times. The CDR3 region has the DNA TGTGCCAGCAGTGGCTGGACTAGCGGGAGGGGCACAGATACGCAGTATTTT. Its protein product is CASSGWTSGRGTDTQYF. The rearrangement uses TRBV6-1 and TRBJ2-3; TRBD2 matches 15 bases. The CDR3 length is 17 residues. Germline V gene lookup returns CDR1 MNHNS and CDR2 SASEGT. Losses at the gene ends were 4 bases for V and 1 base for J; bases not matched to a gene: 3.

Points on this clonotype: At one end the junction does not follow the germline gene, possibly because of a read error. This chain joins TRBV20-1 and TRBJ2-1; 13 bases line up with TRBD2. The CDR3 is 13 residues long. Germline loops: CDR1 DFQATT, CDR2 SNEGSKA (reference sequence). CDR3 coding DNA: TGCAGTGCCACTAGCGGGAGGGCAAATGAGCAGTCCTTC. It encodes CSATSGRANEQSF.

This clonotype was seen more than once but under ten times. The rearrangement links TRBV12-3 or TRBV12-4 to TRBJ1-2, with 7 bases aligning to TRBD1. This CDR3 region has 13 residues. Trimming removed 6 bases from V and 4 bases from J; junction bases left unmatched: 5. CDR3 nucleotide sequence: TGTGCCAGCAGCCGGGACAGAACCTATGGCTACACCTTC. As protein: CASSRDRTYGYTF.

This clonotype was picked up a small number of times. This rearrangement joins TRBV7-8 to TRBJ1-1, with a possible D match to TRBD1 (5 bases). The CDR3 runs to 15 residues. V was clipped by 1 base and J by 1 base, with 10 bases between them. The germline V gene encodes CDR1 SGHVS and CDR2 FQNEAQ. CDR3: CASSLGLTENTEAFF. In nucleotides, the CDR3 is TGTGCCAGCAGCTTAGGCTTGACAGAGAACACTGAAGCTTTCTTT.

This clonotype was counted between two and nine times. The chain uses TRBV7-9 and TRBJ2-6; D is uncertain. The CDR3 sequence is 15 residues long. CDR1 and CDR2 (germline): SEHNR, FQNEAQ (reference sequence). Trimming left V 0 bases short and J 4 bases short, with 7 bases between. The chain's CDR3 is CASSLASAGANVLTF. Written as DNA, the CDR3 is TGTGCCAGCAGCTTAGCGTCCGCGGGGGCCAACGTCCTGACTTTC.

The CDR3 DNA reads as TGTGCCAGCAGGGATGAGGGAGGAGCTTTCTTT. Translation: CASRDEGGAFF. The chain combines TRBV28 with TRBJ1-1; D remains unclear. Trimming stripped 6 bases from V and 10 bases from J, with 12 bases between. CDR1 MDHEN and CDR2 SYDVKM come from the germline V gene. This CDR3 has 11 amino acids.

Only a few counts were recorded for this clonotype. The chain couples TRBV7-9 to TRBJ1-2, with D maybe TRBD1 (5 bases). Trimming cost V 6 bases and J 6 bases, with 17 bases left between them. Germline CDR1 is SEHNR and CDR2 is FQNEAQ (reference sequence). The CDR3 is 14 amino acids. The CDR3 reads CASRPPGGGDGYTF. The CDR3 bases are TGTGCCAGCAGGCCCCCGGGGGGTGGTGATGGCTACACCTTC.

The chain has TRBV11-3 and TRBJ2-3; D may correspond to TRBD1 or TRBD2 (5 bases each). Trimming took off 6 bases at V and 1 base at J, with 11 bases between the two ends. The germline gives CDR1 SGHNT, CDR2 YENEEA. This CDR3 spans 14 amino acids. The CDR3 DNA is TGTGCCAGCAGTCCTGGGACCCGCACAGATACGCAGTATTTT. Residues: CASSPGTRTDTQYF.

Only a few counts were recorded for this clonotype. This rearrangement joins TRBV18 to TRBJ2-7, with D perhaps being TRBD1 or TRBD2 (5 bases each). CDR1 KGHSH and CDR2 LQKENI come from the germline V gene. The V end was cut by 5 bases, the J end by 3 bases, with 11 bases between. This CDR3 contains 13 residues. The CDR3 region is CASSAGDGYEQYF. The CDR3 bases are TGTGCCAGCTCAGCCGGGGACGGCTACGAGCAGTACTTC.

A few counts support this clonotype. J is TRBJ1-1 and V is TRBV7-9; D possibly corresponds to TRBD1 (5 bases). There are 12 residues in the CDR3. Germline V lookup: CDR1 SEHNR, CDR2 FQNEAQ (reference sequence). The V gene lost 5 bases and the J gene lost 10 bases, with 14 bases spanning the gap. The CDR3 region is CASSPPEGRAFF. In DNA form, the CDR3 reads TGTGCCAGCAGCCCCCCCGAGGGACGAGCTTTCTTT.

The genes are TRBV7-3 and TRBJ2-2; TRBD2 agrees at 8 bases. The ends lost 2 bases at V and 4 bases at J; junction bases unmatched: 9. The CDR3 length is 17 residues. Germline CDR1 is SGHTA and CDR2 is FQGTGA. The CDR3 is CASSLYGLAGSTGELFF. The CDR3 DNA is TGTGCCAGCAGCTTATATGGGCTAGCGGGTAGCACCGGGGAGCTGTTTTTT.

V usage is TRBV7-8 and J usage is TRBJ2-2; the D gene is possibly TRBD1 (7 bases). The CDR3 spans 14 residues. V lost 8 bases, J lost 6 bases, and 16 bases lay in between. Germline V lookup: CDR1 SGHVS, CDR2 FQNEAQ. The CDR3 protein is CASVQGRNPGELFF. Here the CDR3 DNA reads TGTGCCAGCGTACAGGGGAGGAATCCCGGGGAGCTGTTTTTT. The full variable domain, in which reference TRBV7-8 and TRBJ2-2 provide the parts outside the CDR3, is GAGVSQSPRYKVAKRGQDVALRCDPISGHVSLFWYQQALGQGPEFLTYFQNEAQLDKSGLPSDRFFAERPEGSVSTLKIQRTQQEDSAVYLCASVQGRNPGELFFGEGSRLTVL.

V usage is TRBV30 and J usage is TRBJ1-5; a weak D match, TRBD1 (5 bases). In germline, CDR1 is GTSNPN, CDR2 SVGIG (reference sequence). The length of the CDR3 is 13 residues. V was trimmed by 3 bases and J by 5 bases, leaving 11 bases between them. CDR3 sequence: CAWRYGADQPQHF. CDR3 sequence (DNA): TGTGCCTGGAGGTACGGGGCGGATCAGCCCCAGCATTTT.

The chain uses TRBV6-1 and TRBJ1-2; tentative D call: TRBD1 (5 bases). V shed 10 bases and J shed 4 bases, with 10 bases lying between them. Per the germline V gene, CDR1 is MNHNS and CDR2 is SASEGT. The CDR3 totals 11 residues. CDR3 residues: CATRRGYGYTF. The CDR3 DNA reads as TGTGCCACCCGTAGGGGCTATGGCTACACCTTC.

The chain links TRBV10-1 to TRBJ2-5, with a possible D match to TRBD2 (6 bases). Per germline, CDR1 WNHNN and CDR2 SYGVQD (reference sequence). This CDR3 contains 15 residues. Trimming stripped 3 bases from V and 0 bases from J, with 11 bases between. The CDR3 reads CASSDAGINQETQYF. The CDR3 DNA sequence: TGCGCCAGCAGTGATGCGGGGATTAACCAAGAGACCCAGTACTTC.